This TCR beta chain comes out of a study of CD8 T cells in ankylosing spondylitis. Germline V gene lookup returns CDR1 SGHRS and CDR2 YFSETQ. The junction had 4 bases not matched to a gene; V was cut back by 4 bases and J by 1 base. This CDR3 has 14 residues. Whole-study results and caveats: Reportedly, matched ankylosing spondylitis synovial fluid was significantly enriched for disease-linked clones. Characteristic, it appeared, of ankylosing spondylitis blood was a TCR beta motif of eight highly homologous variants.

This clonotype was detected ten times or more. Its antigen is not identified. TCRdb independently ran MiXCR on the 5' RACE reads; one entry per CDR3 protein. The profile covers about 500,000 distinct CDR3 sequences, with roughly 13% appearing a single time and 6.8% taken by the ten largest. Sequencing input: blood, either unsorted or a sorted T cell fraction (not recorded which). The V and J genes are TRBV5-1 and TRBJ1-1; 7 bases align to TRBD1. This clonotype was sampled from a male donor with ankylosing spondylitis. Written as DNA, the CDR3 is TGCGCCAGCAGCGCAAGACAGGGGAACACTGAAGCTTTCTTT. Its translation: CASSARQGNTEAFF.